The clone carrying this T cell receptor (beta chain) was picked up a small number of times. The sample belongs to a study of cytomegalovirus exposure and HLA in healthy donors. The CDR3 runs 16 residues. V shed 6 bases and J shed 1 base, with 19 bases lying between them. Germline V gene lookup returns CDR1 MDHEN and CDR2 SYDVKM. PCR primers comprised 60 Vbeta and 13 Jbeta primers. Assay used: immunoSEQ multiplex PCR; TCRdb lists only in-frame clones, some missing. The repertoire holds about 130,000 clones, with 65% to 70% as singletons. Specimen: PBMCs. This chain uses TRBV28 with TRBJ2-7; tentative D call: TRBD2 (6 bases). The sequence was collected from a human donor in good health. The CDR3 reads CASSFVQGGVSYEQYF. DNA of the CDR3: TGTGCCAGCAGCTTTGTGCAGGGCGGGGTATCCTACGAGCAGTACTTC.